The entry below describes one T cell receptor beta chain. Its matching antigen is unknown. This record belongs to a study of graft-versus-host responses after intestinal transplantation. Study outcomes and limitations: Patients who carried graft-donor T cell macrochimerism also had high graft-versus-host to host-versus-graft clonal ratios in their allografts. Recipient marrow showed GvH clones, some seen first in ileum or blood. Circulating GvH clones peaking coincided with falling HvG clones soon after transplant.

In germline, CDR1 is SGHAT, CDR2 FQDESV (reference sequence). The CDR3 is 15 amino acids. V lost 4 bases and J lost 5; bases outside the gene matches: 8. Profiling relied on immunoSEQ multiplex PCR, and the TCRdb table lists in-frame clones only, not all of them. The sample holds over 65,000 clones, roughly 91% seen once. This sequence joins TRBV11-1 and TRBJ1-2, with 9 bases fitting TRBD1. This receptor was obtained from a human donor who received an intestinal transplant. Here the sequenced sample was unstimulated CD4+ T cells sorted from spleen or lymph node cells, taken before intestinal transplant. The CDR3 DNA is TGTGCCAGCAGCTCGGCGGGACAGGGTGCTTATGGCTACACCTTC. It yields the protein CASSSAGQGAYGYTF.